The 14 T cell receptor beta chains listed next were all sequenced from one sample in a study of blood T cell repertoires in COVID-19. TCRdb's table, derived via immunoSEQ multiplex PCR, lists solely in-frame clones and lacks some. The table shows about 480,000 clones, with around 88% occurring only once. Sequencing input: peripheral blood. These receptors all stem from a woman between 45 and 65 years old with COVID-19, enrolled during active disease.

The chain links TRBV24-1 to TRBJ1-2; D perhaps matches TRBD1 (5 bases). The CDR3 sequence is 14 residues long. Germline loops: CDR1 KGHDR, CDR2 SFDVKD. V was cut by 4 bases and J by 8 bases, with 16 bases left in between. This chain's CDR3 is CATSDDPSRGGYTF. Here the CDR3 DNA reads TGTGCCACCAGTGACGACCCCTCAAGGGGAGGCTACACCTTC.

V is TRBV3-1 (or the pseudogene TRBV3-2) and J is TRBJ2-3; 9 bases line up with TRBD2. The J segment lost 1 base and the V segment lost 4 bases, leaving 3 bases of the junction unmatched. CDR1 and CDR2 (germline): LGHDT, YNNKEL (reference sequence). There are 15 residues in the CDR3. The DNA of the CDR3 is TGTGCCAGCAGCCTCGTAGCGGGGGGCACAGATACGCAGTATTTT. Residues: CASSLVAGGTDTQYF.

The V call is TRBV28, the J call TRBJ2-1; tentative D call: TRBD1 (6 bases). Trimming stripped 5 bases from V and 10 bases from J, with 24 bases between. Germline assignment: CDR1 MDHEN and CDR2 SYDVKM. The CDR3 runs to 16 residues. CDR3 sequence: CASSRGGRETGTEQFF. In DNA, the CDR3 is TGTGCCAGCAGTCGAGGTGGTAGGGAGACAGGCACCGAGCAGTTCTTC.

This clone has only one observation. CDR3 nucleotides: TGTGCCAGCAGCTCACGACAGAACACTGAAGCTTTCTTT. The encoded protein is CASSSRQNTEAFF. The chain carries TRBV7-8 and TRBJ1-1, with D unresolved. CDR3 length: 13 residues. V was trimmed by 4 bases and J by 1 base, leaving 7 bases between them. CDR1 SGHVS and CDR2 FQNEAQ come from the germline V gene.

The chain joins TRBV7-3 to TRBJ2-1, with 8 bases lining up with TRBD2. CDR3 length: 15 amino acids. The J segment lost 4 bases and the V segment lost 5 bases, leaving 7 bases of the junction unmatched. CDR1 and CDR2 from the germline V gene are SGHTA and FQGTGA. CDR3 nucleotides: TGTGCCAGCAGCCACTCTAGCGGGCCGTACAATGAGCAGTTCTTC. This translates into CASSHSSGPYNEQFF.

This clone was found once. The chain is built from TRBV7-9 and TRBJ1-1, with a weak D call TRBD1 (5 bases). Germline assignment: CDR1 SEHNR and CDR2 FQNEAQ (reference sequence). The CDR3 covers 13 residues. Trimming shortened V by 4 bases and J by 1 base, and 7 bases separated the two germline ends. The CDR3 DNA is TGTGCCAGCAGCTGGGGCAAGAACACTGAAGCTTTCTTT. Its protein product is CASSWGKNTEAFF.

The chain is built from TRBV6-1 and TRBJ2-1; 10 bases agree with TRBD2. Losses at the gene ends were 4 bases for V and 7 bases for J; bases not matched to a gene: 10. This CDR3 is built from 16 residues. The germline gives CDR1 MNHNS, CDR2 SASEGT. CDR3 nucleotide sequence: TGTGCCAGCAGTGGACAGCCTAGCGGGGGTTGGAATGAGCAGTTCTTC. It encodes CASSGQPSGGWNEQFF.

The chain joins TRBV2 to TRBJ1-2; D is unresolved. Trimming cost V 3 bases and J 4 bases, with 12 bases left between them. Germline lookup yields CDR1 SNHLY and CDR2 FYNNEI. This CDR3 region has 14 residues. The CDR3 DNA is TGTGCCAGCAGTGATGCAGGAATCGGCTATGGCTACACCTTC. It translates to CASSDAGIGYGYTF. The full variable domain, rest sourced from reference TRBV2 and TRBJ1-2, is EPEVTQTPSHQVTQMGQEVILRCVPISNHLYFYWYRQILGQKVEFLVSFYNNEISEKSEIFDDQFSVERPDGSNFTLKIRSTKLEDSAMYFCASSDAGIGYGYTFGSGTRLTVV.

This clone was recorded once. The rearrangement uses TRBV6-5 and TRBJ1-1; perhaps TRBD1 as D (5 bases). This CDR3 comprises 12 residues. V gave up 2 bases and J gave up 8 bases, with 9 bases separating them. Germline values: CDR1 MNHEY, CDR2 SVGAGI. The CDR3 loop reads CASSYPGGEAFF. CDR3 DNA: TGTGCCAGCAGTTACCCGGGGGGAGAAGCTTTCTTT.

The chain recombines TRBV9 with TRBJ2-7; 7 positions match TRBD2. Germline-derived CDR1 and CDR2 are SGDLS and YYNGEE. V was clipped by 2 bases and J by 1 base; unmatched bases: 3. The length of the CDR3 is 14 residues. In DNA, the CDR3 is TGTGCCAGCAGCGTGACTAGCAAGTCCTACGAGCAGTACTTC. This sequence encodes CASSVTSKSYEQYF.

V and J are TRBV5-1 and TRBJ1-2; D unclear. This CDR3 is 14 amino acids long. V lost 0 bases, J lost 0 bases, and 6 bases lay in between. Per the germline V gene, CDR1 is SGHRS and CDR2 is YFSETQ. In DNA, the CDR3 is TGCGCCAGCAGCTTGGACAGCCCTAACTATGGCTACACCTTC. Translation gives CASSLDSPNYGYTF.

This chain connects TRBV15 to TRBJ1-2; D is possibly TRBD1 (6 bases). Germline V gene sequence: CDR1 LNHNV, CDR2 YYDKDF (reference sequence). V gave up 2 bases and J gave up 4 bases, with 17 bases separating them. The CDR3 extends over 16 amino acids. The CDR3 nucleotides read TGTGCCACCAGCAGACCCTCGGACAGCACGACCTATGGCTACACCTTC. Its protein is CATSRPSDSTTYGYTF. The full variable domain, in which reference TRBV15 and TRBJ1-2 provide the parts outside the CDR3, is DAMVIQNPRYQVTQFGKPVTLSCSQTLNHNVMYWYQQKSSQAPKLLFHYYDKDFNNEADTPDNFQSRRPNTSFCFLDIRSPGLGDTAMYLCATSRPSDSTTYGYTFGSGTRLTVV.

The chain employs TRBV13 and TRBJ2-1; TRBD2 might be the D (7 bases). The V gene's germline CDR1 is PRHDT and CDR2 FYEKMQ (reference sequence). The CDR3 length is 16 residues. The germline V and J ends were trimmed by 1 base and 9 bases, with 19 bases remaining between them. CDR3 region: CASSLDGMAGAGEQFF. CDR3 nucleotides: TGTGCCAGCAGCTTAGATGGAATGGCGGGGGCCGGTGAGCAGTTCTTC.

The CDR3 sequence: CASSLNRVNYGYTF. In DNA form, the CDR3 reads TGCGCCAGCAGCTTGAACAGGGTGAACTATGGCTACACCTTC. V usage is TRBV5-1 and J usage is TRBJ1-2; tentatively, D is TRBD1 (6 bases). Germline-derived CDR1 and CDR2 are SGHRS and YFSETQ. This CDR3 comprises 14 residues. V was shortened by 1 base and J by 2 bases, with 9 bases between the two germline ends.